This T cell receptor (beta chain) was identified during a study of response to subunit inactivated influenza vaccine. This clonotype was counted between two and nine times. With 4 bases removed from V and 1 base from J, the gap between germline ends came to 7 bases. CDR1 and CDR2 (germline): MNHNS, SASEGT. The CDR3 is made up of 13 amino acids. Each CDR3 protein gets one entry after TCRdb re-called the RT-PCR reads with MiXCR. The repertoire consists of hundreds of thousands of distinct CDR3 sequences, with around 20% occurring once and the leading ten covering 9% to 12%. V and J are TRBV6-1 and TRBJ1-1; D gene uncertain. The sample was PBMCs from blood, taken around 22 months after vaccination. The sequence came from a man between 45 and 75 years old who received an inactivated influenza vaccine. The DNA of the CDR3 is TGTGCCAGCAGTGTATCCAGGAACACTGAAGCTTTCTTT. Its protein product is CASSVSRNTEAFF.